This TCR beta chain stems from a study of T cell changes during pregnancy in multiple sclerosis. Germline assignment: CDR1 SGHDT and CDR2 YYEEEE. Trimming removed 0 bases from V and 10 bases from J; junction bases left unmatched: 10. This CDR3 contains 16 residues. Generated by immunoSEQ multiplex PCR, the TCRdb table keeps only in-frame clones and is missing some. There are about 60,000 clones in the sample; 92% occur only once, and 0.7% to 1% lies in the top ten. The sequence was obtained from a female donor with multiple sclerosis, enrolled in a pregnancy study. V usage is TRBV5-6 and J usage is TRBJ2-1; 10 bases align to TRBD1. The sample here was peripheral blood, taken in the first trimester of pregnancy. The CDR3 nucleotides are TGTGCCAGCAGCTTGGCCGAGGGGACAGGGGTCGGGGAGCAGTTCTTC. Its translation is CASSLAEGTGVGEQFF.